Here is one TCR beta chain with its context. Its antigen is currently unknown. Germline V CDR1 and CDR2: SGHTA, FQGNSA. The length of the CDR3 is 17 residues. Between the trimmed V and J ends, which lost 1 base and 0 bases, there was a span of 10 bases. The data belong to a study of T-cell reconstitution after alpha-beta-depleted transplantation in children. TCRbeta library preparation incorporated unique molecular identifiers. A single record per CDR3 protein comes from TCRdb applying MiXCR to the PCR reads. The sample shows over 200,000 distinct CDR3 sequences, about a tenth of them seen only once. The study, taken as a whole, reports: Some patients owed their high day-60 TCRbeta diversity to surviving recipient T cells and thymic progenitors. By one year post-transplant, T-cell counts and diversity largely arose from T cells that were newly produced.

The sequence came from a child under two years old with acute myeloid leukemia, due to receive a stem cell transplant. The chain recombines TRBV7-2 with TRBJ2-6, with D tentatively TRBD1 or TRBD2 (5 bases each). The specimen was PBMCs, collected before TCRalphabeta/CD19-depleted stem cell transplant. This CDR3 is CASSLVGTLSGANVLTF. CDR3 in DNA: TGTGCCAGCAGCTTAGTCGGGACGCTCTCTGGGGCCAACGTCCTGACTTTC. The full variable domain, its missing parts supplied by reference TRBV7-2 and TRBJ2-6, is GAGVSQSPSNKVTEKGKDVELRCDPISGHTALYWYRQSLGQGLEFLIYFQGNSAPDKSGLPSDRFSAERTGGSVSTLTIQRTQQEDSAVYLCASSLVGTLSGANVLTFGAGSRLTVL.